This T cell receptor beta chain was profiled in a study of T cell changes during pregnancy in multiple sclerosis. This table comes from immunoSEQ multiplex PCR, and its TCRdb copy is limited to in-frame clones, with some not included. The sample lists under 50,000 clones, under 95% occurring once. Trimming pared 4 bases from V and 6 bases from J, leaving 7 bases between. The CDR3 covers 10 residues. Germline CDR1 and CDR2: DFQATT and SNEGSKA (reference sequence). V and J are TRBV20-1 and TRBJ2-7; no firm D call. The sample was CD8+ T cells from peripheral blood mononuclear cells, taken in the second trimester of pregnancy. The receptor was isolated from a female donor with multiple sclerosis, enrolled in a pregnancy study. CDR3 sequence (DNA): TGCAGTGCTATATTCGTCGAGCAGTACTTC. Its translation: CSAIFVEQYF.